These 5 T cell receptor beta chains were sequenced from one sample in a study of blood T cell repertoires in COVID-19. The method was immunoSEQ multiplex PCR; TCRdb's version includes in-frame clones alone and lacks a portion of them. The sample holds about 360,000 clones; roughly 77% are singletons and the top ten take more than 0.95%. Sequencing was performed on peripheral blood. The origin of the receptors is a human donor with acute or convalescent COVID-19. The donor label of this sample is uncertain.

The V call is TRBV30, the J call TRBJ2-7, with D possibly being TRBD1 (5 bases). The V gene lost 5 bases and the J gene lost 0 bases, with 5 bases spanning the gap. CDR1 and CDR2 (germline): GTSNPN, SVGIG (reference sequence). CDR3 length: 11 amino acids. CDR3 loop: CAWGASYEQYF. Written as DNA, the CDR3 is TGTGCCTGGGGGGCCTCCTACGAGCAGTACTTC.

V gene TRBV19 combines with J gene TRBJ2-3, with TRBD2 matching 14 bases. The germline V gene has CDR1 LNHDA and CDR2 SQIVND (reference sequence). Trimming at V came to 3 bases and at J to 5 bases, leaving 4 bases not matched to a gene. The CDR3 runs to 16 residues. The CDR3 is CASSIGTSGSLDTQYF. The CDR3 DNA is TGTGCCAGTAGTATTGGGACTAGCGGGAGTTTAGATACGCAGTATTTT.

The V call is TRBV11-2, the J call TRBJ2-2; D call uncertain. The CDR3 runs to 13 residues. V was shortened by 5 bases and J by 6 bases, with 10 bases between the two germline ends. Germline CDR1 reads SGHAT; CDR2 reads FQNNGV. The CDR3 nucleotides are TGTGCCAGCAGCCGTCAGAGGCCCGGGGAGCTGTTTTTT. Encoded protein: CASSRQRPGELFF.

J is TRBJ2-3 and V is TRBV7-9; D is perhaps TRBD2 (6 bases). The CDR3 is 15 residues long. Trimming removed 5 bases from V and 0 bases from J, with 12 bases in between. Germline values: CDR1 SEHNR, CDR2 FQNEAQ (reference sequence). DNA for the CDR3: TGTGCCAGCAGCCAACGGGGGATTAGCACAGATACGCAGTATTTT. This codes for CASSQRGISTDTQYF.

The chain combines TRBV12-3 or TRBV12-4 with TRBJ2-7; D is ambiguous. The CDR3 length is 13 residues. Trimming took 3 bases from V and 3 from J, leaving 9 bases between them. The DNA for the CDR3 is TGTGCCAGCAGTTTTCAGGCTGGCTACGAGCAGTACTTC. Encoded protein: CASSFQAGYEQYF.